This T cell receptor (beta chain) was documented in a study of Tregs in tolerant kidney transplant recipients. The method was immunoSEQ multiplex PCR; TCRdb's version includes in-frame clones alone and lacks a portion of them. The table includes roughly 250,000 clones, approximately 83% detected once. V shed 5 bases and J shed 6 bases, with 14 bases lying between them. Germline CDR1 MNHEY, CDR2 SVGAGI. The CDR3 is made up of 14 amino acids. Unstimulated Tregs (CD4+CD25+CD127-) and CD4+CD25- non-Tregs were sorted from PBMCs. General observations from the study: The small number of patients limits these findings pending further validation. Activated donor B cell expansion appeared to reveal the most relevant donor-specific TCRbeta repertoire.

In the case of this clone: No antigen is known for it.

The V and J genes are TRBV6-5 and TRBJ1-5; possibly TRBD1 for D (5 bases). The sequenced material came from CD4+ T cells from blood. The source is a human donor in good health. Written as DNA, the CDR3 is TGTGCCAGCAGTGGGGCTGGATCCTCTCAGCCCCAGCATTTT. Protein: CASSGAGSSQPQHF.